These T cell receptor beta chains were read from a single sample in a study of blood T cell repertoires in COVID-19. Clones were sequenced by immunoSEQ multiplex PCR, and TCRdb holds only the in-frame ones, with some missing. The sample yields about 63,000 clones, 65% to 85% seen once. The source material was PBMCs or T cells enriched from blood (not recorded which). The receptor source for this set is a woman between 35 and 50 years old with acute COVID-19. CDR3s include the opening cysteine and the closing phenylalanine or tryptophan. D genes are given only for firm matches. Clone size is shown for a subset of rows, as once, few, many or a class of expanded clone.

v_call	j_call	d_call	clone_size	cdr3_aa	cdr3_nt
TRBV7-2	TRBJ2-7	TRBD2	-	CASSWDSAGGFEQYF	TGTGCCAGCAGCTGGGACTCCGCGGGAGGGTTTGAGCAGTACTTC
TRBV11-2	TRBJ2-2	-	few	CASSRAERGTGELFF	TGTGCCAGCAGCCGCGCGGAACGGGGCACCGGGGAGCTGTTTTTT
TRBV5-4	TRBJ2-2	-	-	CASSRVVNTGELFF	TGTGCCAGCAGCCGAGTAGTAAACACCGGGGAGCTGTTTTTT
TRBV7-9	TRBJ2-5	-	-	CASRSGGPETQYF	TGTGCCAGCAGATCGGGGGGCCCAGAGACCCAGTACTTC
TRBV9	TRBJ1-1	-	-	CASSALGGLGTEAFF	TGTGCCAGCAGCGCCCTGGGGGGATTGGGCACTGAAGCTTTCTTT
TRBV19	TRBJ1-3	-	-	CASSTGTGTSGNTIYF	TGTGCCAGTAGTACCGGCACAGGTACGTCTGGAAACACCATATATTTT
TRBV24-1	TRBJ2-1	-	-	CATSDRPSEGEFF	TGTGCCACCAGTGACCGGCCCTCCGAAGGGGAGTTCTTC
TRBV28	TRBJ1-5	-	-	CASTGPSLQGSYQPQHF	TGTGCCAGTACAGGGCCGTCCCTCCAAGGCTCGTATCAGCCCCAGCATTTT
TRBV24-1	TRBJ1-5	-	-	CATRFYSSNQPQHF	TGTGCCACCAGATTTTACTCTAGCAATCAGCCCCAGCATTTT
TRBV25-1	TRBJ1-2	-	-	CASSAQQAPGGYTF	TGTGCCAGCAGTGCCCAACAAGCCCCAGGGGGCTACACCTTC
TRBV10-3	TRBJ2-1	TRBD2	-	CAISGTGGDNEQFF	TGTGCCATCAGTGGAACGGGGGGGGACAATGAGCAGTTCTTC
TRBV9	TRBJ1-1	-	-	CASSVVAENTEAFF	TGTGCCAGCAGCGTAGTCGCGGAGAACACTGAAGCTTTCTTT
TRBV28	TRBJ1-1	TRBD1	few	CASRLPLTGAMGAAFF	TGTGCCAGCAGACTACCCTTGACAGGGGCCATGGGAGCGGCTTTCTTT
TRBV27	TRBJ1-1	-	-	CASWFNSRVVNTEAFF	TGTGCCAGCTGGTTTAACTCCAGGGTCGTTAACACTGAAGCTTTCTTT
TRBV27	TRBJ2-1	-	-	CASSPPATGFSYNEQFF	TGTGCCAGCAGTCCCCCGGCCACAGGGTTCTCCTACAATGAGCAGTTCTTC
TRBV5-1	TRBJ2-2	-	few	CASAPVPGELFF	TGCGCCAGCGCTCCGGTCCCCGGGGAGCTGTTTTTT
TRBV19	TRBJ2-2	TRBD1	-	CAGTGGTAGELFF	TGTGCCGGGACAGGGGGCACCGCCGGGGAGCTGTTTTTT
TRBV27	TRBJ2-7	-	-	CATNRDEQYF	TGTGCCACCAACCGGGACGAGCAGTACTTC
TRBV5-4	TRBJ1-4	TRBD1	-	CASSSRQGASEKLFF	TGTGCCAGCAGCTCGAGACAGGGGGCGAGTGAAAAACTGTTTTTT
TRBV5-1	TRBJ2-3	-	-	CASSSGTLLGGTDTQYF	TGCGCCAGCAGCTCGGGGACCTTACTGGGGGGTACAGATACGCAGTATTTT
TRBV15	TRBJ2-5	-	-	CATSRDVTGKETQYF	TGTGCCACCAGCAGAGATGTTACAGGGAAAGAGACCCAGTACTTC
TRBV28	TRBJ1-4	TRBD1	-	CASSRGTGRTEKLFF	TGTGCCAGCAGCCGCGGGACAGGACGTACTGAAAAACTGTTTTTT
TRBV11-3	TRBJ1-5	-	-	CASSLVRDQPQHF	TGTGCCAGCAGCTTAGTGAGGGATCAGCCCCAGCATTTT
TRBV19	TRBJ1-6	TRBD1	-	CASRRPGQDNSPLHF	TGTGCCAGTAGAAGACCGGGACAGGATAATTCACCCCTCCACTTT
TRBV2	TRBJ2-1	TRBD2	-	CASRGLANYNEQFF	TGTGCCAGCAGGGGACTAGCGAACTACAATGAGCAGTTCTTC
TRBV27	TRBJ1-5	TRBD1	-	CASRRQGRGNQPQHF	TGTGCCTCGCGGAGACAGGGACGGGGCAATCAGCCCCAGCATTTT
TRBV28	TRBJ2-5	TRBD1	-	CAPGGGTTNQETQYF	TGTGCCCCAGGGGGCGGAACTACAAATCAAGAGACCCAGTACTTC
TRBV28	TRBJ1-5	-	-	CASSLTGGGNQPQHF	TGTGCCAGCAGTTTGACGGGGGGGGGCAATCAGCCCCAGCATTTT
TRBV6-5	TRBJ2-7	TRBD2	once	CASSYRSAGLSYEQYF	TGTGCCAGCAGTTACAGGTCAGCGGGACTCTCCTACGAGCAGTACTTC
TRBV7-9	TRBJ2-7	TRBD1	-	CASSPTQGAYEQYF	TGTGCCAGCAGCCCGACCCAGGGGGCCTACGAGCAGTACTTC
TRBV11-2	TRBJ1-1	TRBD1	-	CASSSNRGIPTEAFF	TGTGCCAGCAGCTCAAACAGGGGGATCCCCACTGAAGCTTTCTTT
TRBV4-2	TRBJ1-1	-	-	CASRQDTEAFF	TGTGCCAGCAGACAGGACACTGAAGCTTTCTTT
TRBV27	TRBJ1-3	TRBD1	-	CASSQTGTGTFKARNTIYF	TGTGCCAGCAGTCAGACCGGGACAGGGACCTTCAAGGCCAGAAACACCATATATTTT
TRBV9	TRBJ2-5	TRBD2	-	CASAEAGGSVGTQYF	TGTGCCAGCGCCGAGGCGGGGGGATCTGTAGGGACCCAGTACTTC
TRBV27	TRBJ1-1	-	-	CASSWRGSNTEAFF	TGTGCCAGCAGTTGGCGGGGTTCGAACACTGAAGCTTTCTTT
TRBV7-2	TRBJ1-6	TRBD1	-	CASRGTGDHSPLHF	TGTGCCAGCAGGGGGACAGGGGACCATTCACCCCTCCACTTT
TRBV7-3	TRBJ2-7	-	-	CASSPIRTGGEAGTTVPYEQYF	TGTGCCAGCAGCCCGATCCGAACAGGGGGGGAAGCCGGGACAACGGTCCCTTACGAGCAGTACTTC
TRBV28	TRBJ1-6	-	-	CASSDGAGEGSPLHF	TGTGCCAGCAGCGACGGGGCGGGGGAAGGGTCACCCCTCCACTTT
TRBV28	TRBJ2-3	-	-	CASSFRVLGTDTQYF	TGTGCCAGCAGTTTTCGGGTATTAGGCACAGATACGCAGTATTTT
TRBV7-6	TRBJ1-1	-	-	CASSLVFGDLNTEAFF	TGTGCCAGCAGCTTAGTCTTCGGGGATCTGAACACTGAAGCTTTCTTT
TRBV27	TRBJ1-6	-	-	CASSPTGYNSPLHF	TGTGCCAGCAGTCCCACAGGGTATAATTCACCCCTCCACTTT
TRBV3-1/TRBV3-2	TRBJ2-1	TRBD2	-	CASSQVPRRTSGSKDNEQFF	TGTGCCAGCAGCCAAGTCCCGAGACGGACTAGCGGGAGTAAAGACAATGAGCAGTTCTTC
TRBV6-5	TRBJ1-5	TRBD1	-	CASKSGQGWPQHF	TGTGCCAGCAAATCGGGACAGGGTTGGCCCCAGCATTTT
TRBV10-2	TRBJ2-1	-	-	CASSVGLAYNEQFF	TGCGCCAGCAGTGTGGGACTGGCTTACAATGAGCAGTTCTTC
TRBV5-1	TRBJ2-7	TRBD2	-	CASSPTSGRAYYEQYF	TGCGCCAGCAGCCCCACTAGCGGGAGGGCCTACTACGAGCAGTACTTC
TRBV5-1	TRBJ1-4	TRBD1	-	CASSRRDRINEKLFF	TGCGCCAGCAGCCGCAGGGACAGGATTAATGAAAAACTGTTTTTT
TRBV7-9	TRBJ2-4	-	-	CASSFVPGLDIQYF	TGTGCCAGCAGCTTTGTGCCCGGTTTAGACATTCAGTACTTC
TRBV5-4	TRBJ2-4	-	-	CASSLAGGNNIQYF	TGTGCCAGCAGCTTGGCGGGGGGCAACAACATTCAGTACTTC
TRBV5-1	TRBJ2-1	TRBD1	-	CASSLVAGGDHTEQFF	TGCGCCAGCAGCTTGGTAGCAGGGGGCGACCATACTGAGCAGTTCTTC
TRBV5-1	TRBJ2-3	TRBD2	-	CASSLRGLGTDTQYF	TGCGCCAGCAGCTTGAGGGGACTAGGCACAGATACGCAGTATTTT
TRBV7-2	TRBJ2-1	TRBD2	once	CASSPSGRPYNEQFF	TGTGCCAGCAGTCCAAGCGGGAGGCCTTACAATGAGCAGTTCTTC
TRBV7-3	TRBJ2-3	TRBD1	-	CASSRYGTGGTDTQYF	TGTGCCAGCAGCCGATACGGGACAGGGGGCACAGATACGCAGTATTTT
TRBV7-3	TRBJ2-7	TRBD2	few	CASSKHGTSGRWEQYF	TGTGCCAGCAGCAAACACGGGACTAGCGGGAGGTGGGAGCAGTACTTC
TRBV4-1	TRBJ2-1	TRBD2	-	CASSHRGLGYNEQFF	TGCGCCAGCAGCCATCGAGGACTAGGCTACAATGAGCAGTTCTTC
TRBV7-9	TRBJ2-7	TRBD1	-	CASSGGTGKTYEQYF	TGTGCCAGCAGCGGGGGGACAGGGAAAACCTACGAGCAGTACTTC